The 27 T cell receptor beta chains given below trace back to one sample, sequenced in a study of T cell responses to AZD1222 COVID-19 vaccine. The method was immunoSEQ multiplex PCR; TCRdb's version includes in-frame clones alone and lacks a portion of them. The sample records 60,000 to 85,000 clones, 80% to 90% being singletons. Material: peripheral blood, obtained 28 days after the second AZD1222 dose. The receptors derive from an adult who received the AZD1222 COVID-19 vaccine.

The rearrangement uses TRBV28 and TRBJ2-3, with 9 bases lining up with TRBD2. The germline gives CDR1 MDHEN, CDR2 SYDVKM. The J segment lost 1 base and the V segment lost 4 bases, leaving 6 bases of the junction unmatched. The CDR3 contains 16 residues. In nucleotides, the CDR3 is TGTGCCAGCAGTTCCACGAGACTAGCGGGCACAGATACGCAGTATTTT. Its protein product is CASSSTRLAGTDTQYF. The full variable domain, in which reference TRBV28 and TRBJ2-3 provide the parts outside the CDR3, is DVKVTQSSRYLVKRTGEKVFLECVQDMDHENMFWYRQDPGLGLRLIYFSYDVKMKEKGDIPEGYSVSREKKERFSLILESASTNQTSMYLCASSSTRLAGTDTQYFGPGTRLTVL.

The rearrangement links TRBV3-1 (or the pseudogene TRBV3-2) to TRBJ2-1, with D uncertain. Germline CDR1 LGHDT, CDR2 YNNKEL (reference sequence). The CDR3 runs 13 residues. V shed 3 bases and J shed 12 bases, with 15 bases lying between them. In DNA form, the CDR3 reads TGTGCCAGCAGCCACCCGGACGGCCTAAGGCAGTTCTTC. It codes for CASSHPDGLRQFF.

The J gene is TRBJ1-2, the V gene TRBV11-2, with a weak D call TRBD1 (5 bases). Looked up from germline, CDR1 is SGHAT and CDR2 is FQNNGV. The CDR3 consists of 12 residues. V dropped 5 bases and J dropped 4 bases, with 8 bases sitting between them. The CDR3 sequence is CASSRGGYGYTF. CDR3 nucleotides: TGTGCCAGCAGCAGGGGCGGCTATGGCTACACCTTC.

V is TRBV7-9 and J is TRBJ2-1; a weak D match, TRBD2 (5 bases). CDR1 and CDR2 from the germline V gene are SEHNR and FQNEAQ (reference sequence). With 2 bases removed from V and 13 bases from J, the gap between germline ends came to 12 bases. The CDR3 is 12 amino acids. The CDR3 is CASSLIGERQFF. The DNA of the CDR3 is TGTGCCAGCAGCTTAATCGGGGAAAGACAGTTCTTC.

The rearrangement joins TRBV30 to TRBJ2-3; 10 bases agree with TRBD2. The CDR3 extends over 14 amino acids. Germline V CDR1 and CDR2: GTSNPN, SVGIG (reference sequence). V was clipped by 1 base and J by 6 bases; unmatched bases: 4. DNA of the CDR3: TGTGCCTGGAGTGAGGGACTAGCGAAGGATACGCAGTATTTT. This codes for CAWSEGLAKDTQYF.

The CDR3 coding sequence is TGTGCCAGCAGTCCGACCCACAGGGAAGGAGGCTATGGCTACACCTTC. This sequence encodes CASSPTHREGGYGYTF. The chain couples TRBV6-7 to TRBJ1-2, with D possibly TRBD1 on 6 matching bases. TRBV6-7 is given ORF status, its function remaining uncertain. The V end was cut by 5 bases, the J end by 4 bases, with 20 bases between. The CDR3 is 16 residues long.

The genes are TRBV3-1 (or the pseudogene TRBV3-2) and TRBJ1-1; 12 positions agree with TRBD1. With V trimmed by 5 bases and J by 2 bases, 6 bases remained unmatched. In germline, CDR1 is LGHDT, CDR2 YNNKEL (reference sequence). CDR3 size: 16 residues. In DNA form, the CDR3 reads TGTGCCAGCAGCGGGACAGGGGGCATTAGCAACACTGAAGCTTTCTTT. Translated, it gives CASSGTGGISNTEAFF.

This chain joins TRBV7-9 and TRBJ1-5; no clear D gene. There are 12 residues in the CDR3. CDR1 is SEHNR, CDR2 FQNEAQ, per germline (reference sequence). Trimming pared 3 bases from V and 6 bases from J, leaving 6 bases between. The CDR3 reads CASSFGSQPQHF. CDR3 DNA: TGTGCCAGCAGCTTCGGGAGTCAGCCCCAGCATTTT.

In its sample, this clone was seen once. The chain employs TRBV6-6 and TRBJ2-1; TRBD2 agrees at 12 bases. Trimming removed 5 bases from V and 7 bases from J; junction bases left unmatched: 9. CDR1 is MNHNY, CDR2 SVGAGI, per germline (reference sequence). The CDR3 runs 16 residues. For the CDR3, the DNA is TGTGCCAGCAGTCAAGATCTAGCGGGGGGGCGGAATGAGCAGTTCTTC. Translated: CASSQDLAGGRNEQFF.

The chain carries TRBV20-1 and TRBJ1-2, with 11 bases matching TRBD1. The germline V gene encodes CDR1 DFQATT and CDR2 SNEGSKA (reference sequence). CDR3 size: 14 residues. V gave up 3 bases and J gave up 8 bases; unmatched junction bases: 8. CDR3 in DNA: TGCAGTGCTAGTGATGGACAGGGGGCCAGGGGCTACACCTTC. Amino acid sequence: CSASDGQGARGYTF.

The rearrangement uses TRBV29-1 and TRBJ2-1, with D tentatively TRBD1 (6 bases). V lost 5 bases and J 2 bases, leaving 16 bases between the germline ends. The CDR3 length is 15 residues. CDR1 and CDR2 (germline): SQVTM, ANQGSEA. Here the CDR3 reads CSVLNQGRTYNEQFF. The CDR3 nucleotides read TGCAGCGTTCTGAACCAGGGGAGAACCTACAATGAGCAGTTCTTC.

This clone is a singleton in its sample. The genes are TRBV11-2 and TRBJ2-3, with TRBD2 matching over 14 bases. The J segment lost 5 bases and the V segment lost 3 bases, leaving 4 bases of the junction unmatched. Per the germline V gene, CDR1 is SGHAT and CDR2 is FQNNGV. CDR3 length: 16 amino acids. In DNA form, the CDR3 reads TGTGCCAGCAGCTTGACTAGCGGGGGGGCGCGAGATACGCAGTATTTT. It specifies CASSLTSGGARDTQYF.

This clone was observed once. The chain links TRBV19 to TRBJ1-6; D is unclear. Looked up from germline, CDR1 is LNHDA and CDR2 is SQIVND (reference sequence). V lost 2 bases and J 6 bases, leaving 11 bases between the germline ends. This CDR3 has 15 residues. CDR3 coding DNA: TGTGCCAGTAGTATACAGTGGACGGGTAATTCACCCCTCCACTTT. It specifies CASSIQWTGNSPLHF.

This clone was seen once. The genes are TRBV27 and TRBJ2-7; the D is unclear. V lost 6 bases, J lost 4 bases, and 13 bases lay in between. Germline CDR1 is MNHEY and CDR2 is SMNVEV (reference sequence). The CDR3 consists of 13 residues. CDR3 region: CASRSSNSYEQYF. Written as DNA, the CDR3 is TGTGCCAGCAGATCCTCTAATAGTTACGAGCAGTACTTC.

Points on this clone: The sample contains more than one DNA sequence encoding this CDR3. The chain carries TRBV2 and TRBJ1-5; 8 nucleotides agree with TRBD1. The CDR3 is made up of 14 amino acids. CDR1 and CDR2 (germline): SNHLY, FYNNEI. V dropped 3 bases and J dropped 7; count of bases not matched to a gene: 5. CDR3 protein: CASSEGRGQQPQHF. In DNA, the CDR3 is TGTGCCAGCAGTGAGGGCAGGGGGCAACAGCCCCAGCATTTT.

This rearrangement joins TRBV11-1 to TRBJ2-7; 11 bases map to TRBD2. CDR1 and CDR2 (germline): SGHAT, FQDESV (reference sequence). The V gene end was trimmed by 3 bases and the J gene end by 2 bases; junction bases not matched to a gene: 3. The CDR3 runs 15 residues. The CDR3 DNA is TGTGCCAGCAGCTTTCGACTAGCGGGGACCTACGAGCAGTACTTC. Its protein product is CASSFRLAGTYEQYF.

The V gene is TRBV29-1, the J gene TRBJ1-3; no clear D gene. Trimming removed 7 bases at V and 3 bases at J, with 7 bases between. In germline, CDR1 is SQVTM, CDR2 ANQGSEA. The CDR3 extends over 11 amino acids. The CDR3 loop reads CSEKVGNTIYF. The CDR3 nucleotides are TGCAGCGAGAAGGTTGGAAACACCATATATTTT. The variable domain in full, with the rest retrieved from reference TRBV29-1 and TRBJ1-3, is SAVISQKPSRDICQRGTSLTIQCQVDSQVTMMFWYRQQPGQSLTLIATANQGSEATYESGFVIDKFPISRPNLTFSTLTVSNMSPEDSSIYLCSEKVGNTIYFGEGSWLTVV.

V is TRBV11-2 and J is TRBJ1-1; D not resolved. The V end lost 2 bases, the J end lost 1 base, and 5 bases lay between the germline ends. This CDR3 is 13 amino acids long. Germline V CDR1 and CDR2: SGHAT, FQNNGV. As DNA, the CDR3 is TGTGCCAGCAGCTTATTGAGGAACACTGAAGCTTTCTTT. Translation gives CASSLLRNTEAFF.

J is TRBJ2-3 and V is TRBV15, with D possibly matching TRBD1 (7 bases). The CDR3 runs to 14 residues. Trimming removed 2 bases from V and 7 bases from J, with 13 bases in between. Germline CDR1 reads LNHNV; CDR2 reads YYDKDF (reference sequence). In nucleotides, the CDR3 is TGTGCCACCAGCAGAACTTCAGGGGGGAATACGCAGTATTTT. Residues: CATSRTSGGNTQYF.

The chain employs TRBV20-1 and TRBJ1-5; D not certain. With 3 bases removed from V and 2 bases from J, the gap between germline ends came to 2 bases. Per the germline V gene, CDR1 is DFQATT and CDR2 is SNEGSKA (reference sequence). This CDR3 is built from 11 residues. The CDR3 DNA is TGCAGTGCTAGTCGCAATCAGCCCCAGCATTTT. This sequence encodes CSASRNQPQHF.

The chain employs TRBV18 and TRBJ2-5; D is unresolved. V lost 2 bases to trimming and J lost 4 bases, with 14 bases between them. The CDR3 extends over 15 amino acids. The germline V gene encodes CDR1 KGHSH and CDR2 LQKENI. This chain's CDR3 is CASSPGPSSGETQYF. The CDR3 DNA reads as TGTGCCAGCTCACCAGGGCCCTCCTCGGGAGAGACCCAGTACTTC.

This chain uses TRBV6-5 with TRBJ2-1; tentatively, D is TRBD2 (5 bases). V was clipped by 6 bases and J by 0 bases, with 9 bases between them. Germline lookup yields CDR1 MNHEY and CDR2 SVGAGI. The CDR3 runs 14 residues. DNA of the CDR3: TGTGCCAGCAGCTACACTAGCTCCTACAATGAGCAGTTCTTC. Translated: CASSYTSSYNEQFF.

The chain couples TRBV10-3 to TRBJ1-2; 8 bases align to TRBD1. Trimming at V came to 6 bases and at J to 2 bases, leaving 5 bases not matched to a gene. The CDR3 spans 14 residues. Looked up from germline, CDR1 is ENHRY and CDR2 is SYGVKD. The CDR3 here is CAISVYRGNYGYTF. As DNA, the CDR3 is TGTGCCATCAGCGTTTACAGGGGGAACTATGGCTACACCTTC.

The chain recombines TRBV28 with TRBJ1-6; no clear D gene. V gave up 7 bases and J gave up 5 bases, with 15 bases separating them. The CDR3 runs 15 residues. Germline loops: CDR1 MDHEN, CDR2 SYDVKM. The CDR3 loop is CASKKSRQHNSPLHF. CDR3 DNA: TGTGCCAGCAAGAAAAGTCGGCAGCATAATTCACCCCTCCACTTT. Full variable domain (missing parts from reference TRBV28 and TRBJ1-6): DVKVTQSSRYLVKRTGEKVFLECVQDMDHENMFWYRQDPGLGLRLIYFSYDVKMKEKGDIPEGYSVSREKKERFSLILESASTNQTSMYLCASKKSRQHNSPLHFGNGTRLTVT.

CDR3 protein: CASSPMGRYEQYF. The CDR3 DNA follows: TGCGCCAGCAGCCCAATGGGGCGGTACGAGCAGTACTTC. The chain combines TRBV5-1 with TRBJ2-7, with D tentatively TRBD1 (5 bases). This CDR3 is 13 amino acids long. In germline, CDR1 is SGHRS, CDR2 YFSETQ. V gave up 4 bases and J gave up 4 bases, with 12 bases separating them.

The chain links TRBV3-1 (or the pseudogene TRBV3-2) to TRBJ1-2; 9 bases are shared with TRBD1. The CDR3 is 14 residues long. V was pared by 4 bases and J by 7 bases, with 7 bases of the junction left unmatched. CDR1 and CDR2 (germline): LGHDT, YNNKEL (reference sequence). This chain's CDR3 is CASSPTTGGPGYTF. In DNA form, the CDR3 reads TGTGCCAGCAGCCCGACGACAGGGGGACCTGGCTACACCTTC.

The V and J genes are TRBV6-5 and TRBJ1-5; D gene uncertain. Trimming stripped 2 bases from V and 2 bases from J, with 4 bases between. CDR1 is MNHEY and CDR2 is SVGAGI in the germline V gene. The length of the CDR3 is 13 residues. CDR3 amino acids: CASSYDGNQPQHF. The CDR3 nucleotides read TGTGCCAGCAGTTACGATGGCAATCAGCCCCAGCATTTT.